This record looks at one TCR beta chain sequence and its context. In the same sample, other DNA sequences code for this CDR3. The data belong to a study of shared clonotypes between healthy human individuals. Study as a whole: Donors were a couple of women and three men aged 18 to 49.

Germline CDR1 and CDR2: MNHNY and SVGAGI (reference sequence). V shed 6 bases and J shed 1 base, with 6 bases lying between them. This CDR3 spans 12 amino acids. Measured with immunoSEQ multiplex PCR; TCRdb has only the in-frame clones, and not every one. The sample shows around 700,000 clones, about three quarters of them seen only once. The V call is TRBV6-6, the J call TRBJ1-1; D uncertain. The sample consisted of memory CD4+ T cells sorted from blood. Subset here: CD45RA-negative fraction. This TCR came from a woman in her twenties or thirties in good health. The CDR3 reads CASRRGNTEAFF. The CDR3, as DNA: TGTGCCAGCAGACGGGGGAACACTGAAGCTTTCTTT.